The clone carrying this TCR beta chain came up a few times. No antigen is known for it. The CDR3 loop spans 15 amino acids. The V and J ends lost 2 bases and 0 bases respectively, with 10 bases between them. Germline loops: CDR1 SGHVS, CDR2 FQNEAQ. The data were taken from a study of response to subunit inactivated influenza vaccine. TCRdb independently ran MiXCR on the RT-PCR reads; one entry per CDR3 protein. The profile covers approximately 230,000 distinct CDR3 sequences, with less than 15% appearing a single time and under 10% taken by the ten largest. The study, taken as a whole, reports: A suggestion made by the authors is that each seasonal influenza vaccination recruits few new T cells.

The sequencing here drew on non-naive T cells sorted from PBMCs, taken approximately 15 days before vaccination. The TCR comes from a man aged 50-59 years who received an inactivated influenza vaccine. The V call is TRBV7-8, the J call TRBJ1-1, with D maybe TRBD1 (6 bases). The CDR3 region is CASSLTTGMNTEAFF. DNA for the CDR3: TGTGCCAGCAGCTTAACGACAGGAATGAACACTGAAGCTTTCTTT.